This T cell receptor beta chain comes out of a study of blood T cell repertoires in COVID-19 (TCRdb year 2020). Broadly, across the study: The collaborator samples originated in the United States, Italy and Spain and spanned the acute and convalescent phases of COVID-19. The material from the prospective study consisted of cDNA or gDNA derived from T cells, B-cell-depleted T cells, or PBMCs. Subjects who had been exposed to COVID-19, were actively infected with it, or had recovered from it provided the deeply sampled blood TCRbeta repertoires that made up the dataset. The repertoires were released in a freely available public database intended as a resource for research on the immune response to SARS-CoV-2. The samples were drawn from two sources: the first 160 participants of the ongoing ImmuneRACE study, and 1,254 subjects contributed by 6 global collaborators. Nearly every sample came with metadata listing a de-identified subject ID, COVID-19 status, age in years and sex. Where HLA class I and class II types were available, the types were taken from metadata supplied by the sample provider, not from assay-based typing.

Each collaborating institution followed its own protocols to collect whole blood in K2EDTA tubes. For TCRbeta analysis, collaborators shipped samples in one of three forms: frozen whole blood, isolated PBMCs, or DNA extracted from either of those sample types. Including cysteine and phenylalanine, the CDR3 has 13 amino acids. Left in the record is the CDR3 DNA by itself, 39 bases read in frame from the first base. The junction shows trimming of 4 bases on V and 0 bases on J, plus 7 bases between the germline ends. As encoded in the germline V gene, CDR1 is SQVTM while CDR2 is ANQGSEA. The paper as a whole reports these results and caveats: The quantity of clinical and demographic metadata differed by source and by participant and was supplied without curation.

The immunoSEQ Assay, a bias-controlled multiplex PCR, was used to amplify TCRbeta CDR3 regions from genomic DNA. The authors' analysis ran thus. The number of nucleated cells in each sample was estimated by amplification of reference gene primers within the assay. To quantify the absolute abundance of each unique TCRbeta CDR3 rearrangement, sequence reads were collapsed and filtered. For each sample, productive Simpson clonality was calculated as the square root of Simpson's diversity index across productive rearrangements. Not all clones reach the TCRdb copy of this immuneACCESS table, which keeps in-frame sequences only. Checked studies attribute under half of the gap to unresolved V genes and leave the rest unexplained. V and J calls and clone size are as listed in that table; D and trimming were resolved from the DNA. The sample data list 120,000 to 150,000 clones, and around 83% of these were observed just once. 4% to 5% of the sample lies in the top ten.

With regard to this clone: The antigen it recognizes is unknown. No qualities accompany the bases; no much larger clone lies one base away.

This clonotype originated in a woman at least 80 years old with acute or convalescent COVID-19. The sequenced material came from peripheral blood. This receptor chain uses TRBV29-1 and TRBJ1-3; the best D guess is TRBD1, with 6 bases matching. The CDR3 protein is CSVGDNSGNTIYF. The nucleotides are TGCAGCGTTGGGGACAACTCTGGAAACACCATATATTTT. Joined to the reference TRBV29-1 and TRBJ1-3 proteins, this CDR3 gives the full variable domain: SAVISQKPSRDICQRGTSLTIQCQVDSQVTMMFWYRQQPGQSLTLIATANQGSEATYESGFVIDKFPISRPNLTFSTLTVSNMSPEDSSIYLCSVGDNSGNTIYFGEGSWLTVV.